A selection of T cell receptor beta chains follows, all from one sample in a study of cytomegalovirus exposure and HLA in healthy donors. Clones were sequenced by immunoSEQ multiplex PCR, and TCRdb holds only the in-frame ones, with some missing. The top ten hold less than 2% of the sample, which has roughly 130,000 clones, roughly 63% seen once. Sequencing input: PBMCs. These receptors came from a man between 25 and 39 years old in good health and CMV-seropositive. Both conserved end residues are part of each CDR3. The D gene is left open where the match is weak. Some rows mark clone size as missing; the rest say once, few, many or name a class of expanded clone.

CDR3: CASSPSERESYNEQFF; DNA: TGTGCCAGCAGCCCCTCGGAGCGGGAGTCCTACAATGAGCAGTTCTTC; J: TRBJ2-1; size: few; V: TRBV7-9; D: TRBD2
CDR3: CASSLGLPGSEQYF; DNA: TGCGCCAGCAGCTTAGGGCTCCCGGGGTCCGAGCAGTACTTC; J: TRBJ2-7; size: few; V: TRBV5-1; D: NA
CDR3: CASSYSGTGTYEQYF; DNA: TGTGCCAGCAGTTACTCAGGGACAGGAACCTACGAGCAGTACTTC; J: TRBJ2-7; size: NA; V: TRBV6-5; D: TRBD1
CDR3: CASSHLPGQGGIMGGYTF; DNA: TGCGCCAGCAGTCACCTCCCGGGACAGGGAGGTATAATGGGTGGCTACACCTTC; J: TRBJ1-2; size: few; V: TRBV5-1; D: TRBD1
CDR3: CASSFGPGSTYNEQFF; DNA: TGTGCCAGCAGCTTCGGCCCCGGGAGTACCTACAATGAGCAGTTCTTC; J: TRBJ2-1; size: NA; V: TRBV11-1; D: NA
CDR3: CASGPSRGRGEQYF; DNA: TGTGCTAGTGGTCCAAGTAGGGGGCGGGGCGAGCAGTACTTC; J: TRBJ2-7; size: few; V: TRBV12-5; D: NA
CDR3: CASSATGLAGTGANVLTF; DNA: TGTGCCAGTAGTGCGACGGGACTAGCGGGAACTGGGGCCAACGTCCTGACTTTC; J: TRBJ2-6; size: NA; V: TRBV19; D: TRBD2
CDR3: CASSQSSGANVLTF; DNA: TGTGCCAGCAGCCAGAGCTCTGGGGCCAACGTCCTGACTTTC; J: TRBJ2-6; size: NA; V: TRBV14; D: NA
CDR3: CASSAGQDHSYEQYF; DNA: TGTGCCAGCTCAGCGGGACAGGACCACTCCTACGAGCAGTACTTC; J: TRBJ2-7; size: NA; V: TRBV18; D: TRBD1
CDR3: CASSYTGGYDTGELFF; DNA: TGTGCCAGCAGCTATACAGGGGGCTATGACACCGGGGAGCTGTTTTTT; J: TRBJ2-2; size: NA; V: TRBV5-8; D: TRBD1
CDR3: CASSPPQQPQHF; DNA: TGTGCCAGCTCACCACCCCAGCAGCCCCAGCATTTT; J: TRBJ1-5; size: few; V: TRBV18; D: NA
CDR3: CASSARTDDEQYF; DNA: TGTGCCAGCAGCGCACGGACAGATGACGAGCAGTACTTC; J: TRBJ2-7; size: NA; V: TRBV7-6; D: NA
CDR3: CASTHDRGSYSGANVLTF; DNA: TGTGCCAGTACTCATGACAGGGGGTCTTACTCTGGGGCCAACGTCCTGACTTTC; J: TRBJ2-6; size: NA; V: TRBV19; D: TRBD1
CDR3: CASSRWETQYF; DNA: TGTGCCAGTTCACGGTGGGAGACCCAGTACTTC; J: TRBJ2-5; size: few; V: TRBV19; D: NA
CDR3: CASSLQGPYGYTF; DNA: TGTGCCAGCAGTTTACAGGGGCCTTATGGCTACACCTTC; J: TRBJ1-2; size: NA; V: TRBV27; D: NA
CDR3: CASSQDAEDEQFF; DNA: TGCGCCAGCAGCCAAGATGCTGAGGATGAGCAGTTCTTC; J: TRBJ2-1; size: NA; V: TRBV4-3; D: NA
CDR3: CASSPGQFPGQFF; DNA: TGCGCCAGCAGCCCTGGACAGTTTCCGGGGCAGTTCTTC; J: TRBJ2-1; size: NA; V: TRBV5-1; D: NA
CDR3: CASSPDFQETQYF; DNA: TGTGCCAGCAGCCCCGACTTCCAAGAGACCCAGTACTTC; J: TRBJ2-5; size: NA; V: TRBV5-4; D: NA
CDR3: CASSRPVAGHNYGYTF; DNA: TGCGCCAGCAGCCGACCCGTTGCCGGACACAACTATGGCTACACCTTC; J: TRBJ1-2; size: NA; V: TRBV4-3; D: NA
CDR3: CASSLRTGRTHEQYF; DNA: TGTGCCAGCTCCCTTAGGACAGGGAGGACCCACGAGCAGTACTTC; J: TRBJ2-7; size: few; V: TRBV18; D: TRBD1
CDR3: CASSEYTGTSVDEQFF; DNA: TGTGCCAGCAGTGAATACACCGGGACTAGCGTCGATGAGCAGTTCTTC; J: TRBJ2-1; size: few; V: TRBV25-1; D: TRBD2
CDR3: CASSSKYQTGSGGYTF; DNA: TGTGCCAGCAGCTCAAAATATCAGACAGGATCTGGTGGCTACACCTTC; J: TRBJ1-2; size: few; V: TRBV11-2; D: NA
CDR3: CASSFLRLGTQYF; DNA: TGTGCCAGCAGTTTCCTTCGACTAGGGACGCAGTATTTT; J: TRBJ2-3; size: NA; V: TRBV27; D: NA
CDR3: CASSLDGTVGKGNTGELFF; DNA: TGCGCCAGCAGCTTGGACGGGACTGTGGGGAAAGGGAACACCGGGGAGCTGTTTTTT; J: TRBJ2-2; size: NA; V: TRBV5-1; D: NA
CDR3: CASRARGNTEAFF; DNA: TGTGCCAGCAGGGCCAGGGGTAACACTGAAGCTTTCTTT; J: TRBJ1-1; size: few; V: TRBV2; D: NA
CDR3: CASSFGDSGNTIYF; DNA: TGCGCCAGCAGCTTCGGAGACTCTGGAAACACCATATATTTT; J: TRBJ1-3; size: once; V: TRBV5-1; D: NA
CDR3: CAGGQGSNEQFF; DNA: TGTGCCGGGGGACAGGGTTCGAATGAGCAGTTCTTC; J: TRBJ2-1; size: NA; V: TRBV6-1; D: TRBD1
CDR3: CASSDSRGTSGLGEQYF; DNA: TGCGCCAGCAGCGACAGCCGGGGGACTAGCGGTCTTGGGGAGCAGTACTTC; J: TRBJ2-7; size: NA; V: TRBV5-1; D: TRBD2
CDR3: CASSFGNRGENTEAFF; DNA: TGTGCCAGCAGTTTCGGTAACAGGGGGGAAAACACTGAAGCTTTCTTT; J: TRBJ1-1; size: NA; V: TRBV28; D: TRBD1
CDR3: CASSLFEGRIVYF; DNA: TGTGCCAGCAGCTTGTTCGAGGGGAGGATTGTATACTTC; J: TRBJ2-4; size: once; V: TRBV5-6; D: NA
CDR3: CASSLTGRPQHF; DNA: TGTGCCAGCAGTTTAACTGGTCGGCCCCAGCATTTT; J: TRBJ1-5; size: once; V: TRBV28; D: NA